Below are 30 T cell receptor beta chains sequenced from a single sample in a study of blood T cell repertoires in COVID-19. The protocol was immunoSEQ multiplex PCR, while the TCRdb copy is restricted to in-frame clones and leaves out a portion. The data contain 200,000 to 250,000 clones, approximately 88% of them singletons. The material sequenced was PBMCs or T cells enriched from blood (not recorded which). These receptors originate from a woman in her 30s who had been exposed to COVID-19.

The chain employs TRBV29-1 and TRBJ1-2; 7 bases agree with TRBD1. The CDR3 runs 14 residues. Per the germline V gene, CDR1 is SQVTM and CDR2 is ANQGSEA. V shed 2 bases, J shed 2 bases, and the junction held 5 bases outside the gene matches. CDR3 nucleotide sequence: TGCAGCGTTGAATCGGGAGGGGGCAACTATGGCTACACCTTC. Protein sequence: CSVESGGGNYGYTF.

Only a few counts were recorded for this clone. The germline gene is not matched at one end of the junction; a read error may be the cause. The same CDR3 arises from other DNA sequences in this sample as well. This sequence joins TRBV7-9 and TRBJ2-1, with TRBD2 as a possible D gene (5 bases). CDR1 is SEHNR, CDR2 FQNEAQ, per germline (reference sequence). The CDR3 extends over 15 amino acids. In DNA, the CDR3 is TGTGCCAGCAGTTTAGGGAGAGGCTCCTACAATGAGCAGTTCTTC. It translates to CASSLGRGSYNEQFF. The whole variable domain, filled in from reference TRBV7-9 and TRBJ2-1, reads DTGVSQNPRHKITKRGQNVTFRCDPISEHNRLYWYRQTLGQGPEFLTYFQNEAQLEKSRLLSDRFSAERPKGSFSTLEIQRTEQGDSAMYLCASSLGRGSYNEQFFGPGTRLTVL.

The genes are TRBV28 and TRBJ2-2; TRBD2 matches 7 bases. The V segment lost 7 bases and the J segment 2 bases; nucleotides outside the gene matches: 7. Germline V gene sequence: CDR1 MDHEN, CDR2 SYDVKM. The CDR3 contains 15 residues. The CDR3 spells CASISSGGNTGELFF. The CDR3 DNA reads as TGTGCCAGCATTTCCTCGGGAGGTAACACCGGGGAGCTGTTTTTT.

The chain uses TRBV4-1 and TRBJ2-7; D possibly corresponds to TRBD1 (6 bases). Trimming cost V 4 bases and J 3 bases, with 10 bases left between them. Germline V gene sequence: CDR1 MGHRA, CDR2 YSYEKL. This CDR3 spans 13 amino acids. The CDR3, as DNA: TGCGCCAGCAGCCTCGACAGGAACTACGAGCAGTACTTC. Translation: CASSLDRNYEQYF.

The chain couples TRBV7-3 to TRBJ1-1; TRBD1 aligns across 8 bases. V gave up 11 bases and J gave up 3 bases; unmatched junction bases: 14. CDR3 length: 15 residues. Germline lookup yields CDR1 SGHTA and CDR2 FQGTGA. The CDR3: CARCWTGTWDTEAFF. The CDR3 region has the DNA TGTGCCCGGTGCTGGACAGGGACCTGGGACACTGAAGCTTTCTTT.

With regard to this clone: Other nucleotide sequences from this sample produce the same CDR3. The genes are TRBV7-9 and TRBJ1-5; 8 bases match TRBD1. Trimming took 1 base from V and 4 from J; bases not matched to a gene: 0. CDR1 is SEHNR and CDR2 is FQNEAQ in the germline V gene (reference sequence). This CDR3 comprises 14 residues. In DNA, the CDR3 is TGTGCCAGCAGCTTAGGGACAGGGAATCAGCCCCAGCATTTT. As protein: CASSLGTGNQPQHF.

The chain combines TRBV19 with TRBJ2-3, with a weak D call TRBD1 (5 bases). Trimming stripped 3 bases from V and 8 bases from J, with 6 bases between. The germline CDR1 and CDR2 sequences are LNHDA and SQIVND (reference sequence). The CDR3 consists of 11 residues. The CDR3 protein is CASSMGPTQYF. CDR3 bases: TGTGCCAGTAGTATGGGGCCTACGCAGTATTTT.

This chain links TRBV6-1 with TRBJ2-2; the D is unclear. This CDR3 is built from 16 residues. V was pared by 0 bases and J by 4 bases, with 12 bases between. Germline-derived CDR1 and CDR2 are MNHNS and SASEGT. CDR3 residues: CASSEASDFPTGELFF. The CDR3 bases are TGTGCCAGCAGTGAAGCTTCTGACTTTCCCACCGGGGAGCTGTTTTTT.

V gene TRBV7-8 combines with J gene TRBJ2-1, with 7 positions matching TRBD1. The trim removed 8 bases at V and 1 base at J, leaving 8 bases unmatched. The CDR3 sequence is 15 residues long. Germline values: CDR1 SGHVS, CDR2 FQNEAQ. The CDR3 protein is CASVRGRRSYNEQFF. The CDR3 DNA reads as TGTGCCAGCGTAAGGGGGCGAAGGTCCTACAATGAGCAGTTCTTC.

The CDR3 nucleotides are TGTGCCAGCAGCCGCTTACTAGCGGGAGGGCCATATGAGCAGTTCTTC. Translated: CASSRLLAGGPYEQFF. The rearrangement joins TRBV3-1 (or the pseudogene TRBV3-2) to TRBJ2-1; 13 bases are shared with TRBD2. V trimming: 4 bases; J trimming: 8 bases; junction bases outside the gene matches: 8. The germline gives CDR1 LGHDT, CDR2 YNNKEL (reference sequence). This CDR3 has 16 amino acids.

This clone was recorded a few times. V is TRBV28 and J is TRBJ2-1; the match to TRBD2 covers 7 bases. This CDR3 contains 15 residues. V was clipped by 5 bases and J by 0 bases; unmatched bases: 4. Germline lookup yields CDR1 MDHEN and CDR2 SYDVKM. The CDR3 coding sequence is TGTGCCAGCAGTGGGGAGCGGGACTCCTACAATGAGCAGTTCTTC. Amino acids: CASSGERDSYNEQFF.

This clone was detected only a few times. The genes are TRBV5-1 and TRBJ2-7; TRBD1 aligns across 7 bases. The CDR3 loop spans 15 amino acids. Germline V CDR1 and CDR2: SGHRS, YFSETQ. J was trimmed by 0 bases and V by 0 bases; bases with no gene match: 3. The CDR3 region is CASSLGQGSSYEQYF. As DNA, the CDR3 is TGCGCCAGCAGCTTGGGACAGGGTAGCTCCTACGAGCAGTACTTC. Full variable domain (rest looked up from reference TRBV5-1 and TRBJ2-7): KAGVTQTPRYLIKTRGQQVTLSCSPISGHRSVSWYQQTPGQGLQFLFEYFSETQRNKGNFPGRFSGRQFSNSRSEMNVSTLELGDSALYLCASSLGQGSSYEQYFGPGTRLTVT.

This chain uses TRBV6-4 with TRBJ1-1; 9 bases are shared with TRBD1. The CDR3 sequence is 16 residues long. Germline V gene data show CDR1 as MRHNA and CDR2 as SNTAGT. The junction had 9 bases not matched to a gene; V was cut back by 3 bases and J by 4 bases. The CDR3 protein is CASSERDRVWVTEAFF. CDR3 nucleotide sequence: TGTGCCAGCAGTGAGCGGGACAGGGTATGGGTCACTGAAGCTTTCTTT.

The chain joins TRBV4-1 to TRBJ2-7; tentatively, D is TRBD1 (6 bases). The V gene lost 1 base and the J gene lost 6 bases, with 10 bases spanning the gap. Per germline, CDR1 MGHRA and CDR2 YSYEKL. The CDR3 has 13 residues. CDR3 sequence reads: CASSQGQAGEQYF. CDR3 bases: TGCGCCAGCAGCCAAGGACAGGCTGGCGAGCAGTACTTC.

The V call is TRBV10-3, the J call TRBJ2-7; weak D call: TRBD2 (6 bases). Germline CDR1 and CDR2: ENHRY and SYGVKD. V was cut by 5 bases and J by 3 bases, with 17 bases left in between. CDR3 length: 15 residues. CDR3: CAISQGLQTGYEQYF. The CDR3 DNA follows: TGTGCCATCAGTCAGGGACTTCAGACGGGCTACGAGCAGTACTTC.

V and J are TRBV24-1 and TRBJ2-1; D perhaps matches TRBD1 (5 bases). The V gene lost 3 bases and the J gene lost 7 bases, with 12 bases spanning the gap. Looked up from germline, CDR1 is KGHDR and CDR2 is SFDVKD. The CDR3 runs 14 residues. CDR3 in DNA: TGTGCCACCAGTGATCCCGGAAGGGGAAATGAGCAGTTCTTC. It translates to CATSDPGRGNEQFF.

The V and J genes are TRBV3-1 (or the pseudogene TRBV3-2) and TRBJ2-7, with 11 bases fitting TRBD2. Germline CDR1 LGHDT, CDR2 YNNKEL (reference sequence). This CDR3 comprises 18 residues. The trim removed 2 bases at V and 7 bases at J, leaving 16 bases unmatched. The CDR3 nucleotides are TGTGCCAGCAGCCAAACAGGAACTAGCGGGAGCCCCCCGGGGGAGCAGTACTTC. Protein: CASSQTGTSGSPPGEQYF.

The chain employs TRBV19 and TRBJ2-1; 11 bases are shared with TRBD2. Germline CDR1 and CDR2: LNHDA and SQIVND (reference sequence). V lost 3 bases and J lost 8; bases outside the gene matches: 9. This CDR3 region has 16 residues. The CDR3 region has the DNA TGTGCCAGTAGTATGGGAGCTAGCGGGAGGTATGATGAGCAGTTCTTC. Its translation is CASSMGASGRYDEQFF.

V usage is TRBV28 and J usage is TRBJ1-3; a weak D match, TRBD1 (6 bases). The germline gives CDR1 MDHEN, CDR2 SYDVKM. V lost 8 bases and J lost 0, with 11 bases in between. The CDR3 totals 14 residues. The CDR3 protein is CASVRGGSGNTIYF. The DNA for the CDR3 is TGTGCCAGCGTAAGGGGGGGCTCTGGAAACACCATATATTTT.

This clone is medium-sized by share. The chain couples TRBV6-1 to TRBJ1-6, with TRBD1 matching over 7 bases. With 1 base clipped from V and 9 bases from J, the junction kept 6 bases outside the gene matches. Germline V lookup: CDR1 MNHNS, CDR2 SASEGT. The CDR3 has 15 residues. CDR3 sequence reads: CASSEGSGGSSPLHF. CDR3 nucleotide sequence: TGTGCCAGCAGTGAAGGATCAGGGGGGAGTTCACCCCTCCACTTT.

This clone was seen only once. The rearrangement uses TRBV9 and TRBJ2-1, with 9 bases fitting TRBD2. The J segment lost 6 bases and the V segment lost 0 bases, leaving 4 bases of the junction unmatched. The CDR3 loop spans 15 amino acids. Per germline, CDR1 SGDLS and CDR2 YYNGEE. CDR3 in DNA: TGTGCCAGCAGCGTAGACGCGGGAGGGCCCAATGAGCAGTTCTTC. This gives the protein CASSVDAGGPNEQFF. Full variable domain (rest looked up from reference TRBV9 and TRBJ2-1): DSGVTQTPKHLITATGQRVTLRCSPRSGDLSVYWYQQSLDQGLQFLIQYYNGEERAKGNILERFSAQQFPDLHSELNLSSLELGDSALYFCASSVDAGGPNEQFFGPGTRLTVL.

The chain has TRBV3-1 (or the pseudogene TRBV3-2) and TRBJ1-1; D remains unclear. V shed 1 base and J shed 1 base, with 10 bases lying between them. The CDR3 sequence is 15 residues long. From germline, CDR1 is LGHDT and CDR2 YNNKEL (reference sequence). The CDR3 DNA reads as TGTGCCAGCAGCCAAGCAGCCCAGCGGAACACTGAAGCTTTCTTT. Protein sequence: CASSQAAQRNTEAFF.

This clone was seen once. The CDR3 protein is CASSAGTSDEQYF. CDR3 coding DNA: TGTGCCAGCAGCGCAGGGACTAGCGACGAGCAGTACTTC. This sequence joins TRBV9 and TRBJ2-7; TRBD2 matches 10 bases. The CDR3 length is 13 residues. Germline lookup yields CDR1 SGDLS and CDR2 YYNGEE. Trimming removed 3 bases from V and 5 bases from J; junction bases left unmatched: 2.

J is TRBJ2-2 and V is TRBV27, with D possibly being TRBD1 (5 bases). The length of the CDR3 is 12 residues. CDR1 is MNHEY, CDR2 SMNVEV, per germline (reference sequence). V shed 4 bases and J shed 9 bases, with 9 bases lying between them. The DNA of the CDR3 is TGTGCCAGCAGTTGGGGCAGCCGGGAGCTGTTTTTT. It yields the protein CASSWGSRELFF.

This rearrangement joins TRBV18 to TRBJ2-7; the match to TRBD1 covers 8 bases. Germline assignment: CDR1 KGHSH and CDR2 LQKENI. CDR3 length: 13 amino acids. The CDR3 is CAAQEGQGYEQYF. DNA of the CDR3: TGTGCAGCCCAAGAAGGACAGGGCTACGAGCAGTACTTC.

The chain links TRBV4-1 to TRBJ1-4; D is possibly TRBD1 (5 bases). The CDR3 loop spans 17 amino acids. Germline lookup yields CDR1 MGHRA and CDR2 YSYEKL. Between the trimmed V and J ends, which lost 0 bases and 1 base, there was a span of 12 bases. CDR3 protein: CASSQDFWGQTNEKLFF. CDR3 nucleotide sequence: TGCGCCAGCAGCCAAGATTTTTGGGGCCAAACTAATGAAAAACTGTTTTTT.

The chain links TRBV28 to TRBJ2-7; 11 bases are a match to TRBD2. The CDR3 runs to 16 residues. V shed 0 bases and J 4 bases; nucleotides not matched to a gene: 5. Germline CDR1 and CDR2: MDHEN and SYDVKM. This CDR3 reads CASSLWTSGKGYEQYF. The CDR3 region has the DNA TGTGCCAGCAGTTTATGGACTAGCGGGAAGGGGTACGAGCAGTACTTC.

The chain employs TRBV6-2 or TRBV6-3 and TRBJ1-1; D is perhaps TRBD1 (6 bases). The CDR3 is 15 amino acids. The ends were cut back, 5 bases at V and 4 bases at J, with 17 bases in the middle. The germline CDR1 and CDR2 sequences are MNHEY and SVGEGT. The CDR3 loop reads CASSPTPGATTEAFF. The CDR3 nucleotides are TGTGCCAGCAGTCCAACCCCAGGGGCTACCACTGAAGCTTTCTTT.

V and J are TRBV3-1 (or the pseudogene TRBV3-2) and TRBJ2-7; 7 nucleotides align to TRBD2. This CDR3 contains 16 residues. The V gene end was trimmed by 1 base and the J gene end by 3 bases; junction bases not matched to a gene: 9. Germline V CDR1 and CDR2: LGHDT, YNNKEL (reference sequence). CDR3 sequence reads: CASSQASGGHHYEQYF. The DNA for the CDR3 is TGTGCCAGCAGCCAAGCCTCGGGAGGCCACCACTACGAGCAGTACTTC.

The chain is built from TRBV9 and TRBJ1-3; no clear D. Germline assignment: CDR1 SGDLS and CDR2 YYNGEE. There are 13 residues in the CDR3. The V end was cut by 3 bases, the J end by 4 bases, with 8 bases between. CDR3 in amino acids: CASSAYSGNTIYF. In nucleotides, the CDR3 is TGTGCCAGCAGCGCATACTCGGGAAACACCATATATTTT.